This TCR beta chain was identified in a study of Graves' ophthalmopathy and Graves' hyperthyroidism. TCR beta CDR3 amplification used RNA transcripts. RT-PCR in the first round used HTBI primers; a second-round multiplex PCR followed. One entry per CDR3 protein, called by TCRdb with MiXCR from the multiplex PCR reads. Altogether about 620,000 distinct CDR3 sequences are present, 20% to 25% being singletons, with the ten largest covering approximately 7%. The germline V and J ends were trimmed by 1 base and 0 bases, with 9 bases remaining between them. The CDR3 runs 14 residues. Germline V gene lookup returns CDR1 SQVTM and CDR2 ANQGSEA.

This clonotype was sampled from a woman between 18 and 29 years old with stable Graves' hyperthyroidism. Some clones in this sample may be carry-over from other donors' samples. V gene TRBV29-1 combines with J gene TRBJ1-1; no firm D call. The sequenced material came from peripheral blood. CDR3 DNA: TGCAGCGTTGAAGGAATACAGATGAACACTGAAGCTTTCTTT. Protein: CSVEGIQMNTEAFF.